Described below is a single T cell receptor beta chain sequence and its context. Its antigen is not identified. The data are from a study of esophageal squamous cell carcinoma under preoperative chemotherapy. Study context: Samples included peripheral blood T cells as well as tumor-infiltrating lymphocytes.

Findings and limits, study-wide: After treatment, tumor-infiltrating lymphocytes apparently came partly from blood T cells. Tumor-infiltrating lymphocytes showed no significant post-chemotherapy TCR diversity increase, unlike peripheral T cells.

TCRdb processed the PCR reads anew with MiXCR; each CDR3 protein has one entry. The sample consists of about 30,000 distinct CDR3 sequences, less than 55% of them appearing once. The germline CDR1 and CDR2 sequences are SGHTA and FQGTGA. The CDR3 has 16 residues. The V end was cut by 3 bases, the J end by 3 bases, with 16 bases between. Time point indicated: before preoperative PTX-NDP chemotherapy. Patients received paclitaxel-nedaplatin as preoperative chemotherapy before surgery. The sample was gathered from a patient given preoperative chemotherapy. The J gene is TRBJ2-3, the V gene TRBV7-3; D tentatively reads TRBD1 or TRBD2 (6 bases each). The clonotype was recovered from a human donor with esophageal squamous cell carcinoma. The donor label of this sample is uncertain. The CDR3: CASSLGRGRGTDTQYF. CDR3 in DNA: TGTGCCAGCAGCTTGGGACGGGGGCGAGGGACAGATACGCAGTATTTT.